This TCR beta chain was documented in a study of T-cell memory formation after mild COVID-19. Study outcomes and limitations: Whether second-wave clones peaking at day 37 were SARS-CoV-2 specific went unconfirmed. Whereas later expanders leaned CD4+, clones contracting day 15 to 85 showed a balanced CD4/CD8 makeup.

V was pared by 2 bases and J by 5 bases, with 6 bases of the junction left unmatched. This CDR3 spans 15 amino acids. After 5'RACE with constant-segment primers, TCR alpha and TCR beta cDNA libraries carrying sample barcodes and UMIs were obtained. A single record per CDR3 protein comes from TCRdb applying MiXCR to the 5' RACE reads. The sample yields a few hundred thousand distinct CDR3 sequences, 15% to 20% seen once. Many counts were recorded for this clonotype. What it recognizes is unknown. The source is a man younger than 30 who had mild COVID-19 (a few samples of this study predate the infection). Cell type and time point are not known. The V call is TRBV12-3 or TRBV12-4, the J call TRBJ2-1; 7 positions agree with TRBD2. Sequenced sample: PBMCs or a T cell subset sorted from them (not recorded which). Written as DNA, the CDR3 is TGTGCCAGCAGTTTAACGGGGGGTAAACACAATGAGCAGTTCTTC. Translation: CASSLTGGKHNEQFF.